The entry below describes one T cell receptor (beta chain). No cognate antigen has been identified for it. Qualities for individual bases were not recorded, and no much larger clone is one base off. Whole blood was collected in K2EDTA tubes by collaborating institutions according to the institutions' own protocols. Collaborator samples were shipped for TCRbeta analysis as frozen whole blood, isolated PBMCs, or DNA extracted from either sample type. TCRbeta CDR3 regions were amplified from genomic DNA using the immunoSEQ Assay, a bias-controlled multiplex PCR. In the paper's pipeline: Nucleated cell counts per sample were estimated from amplification of reference gene primers within the assay. Sequence reads were collapsed and filtered to measure the absolute abundance of every unique TCRbeta CDR3 rearrangement. Productive Simpson clonality was computed per sample as the square root of Simpson's diversity index over productive rearrangements. TCRdb took over this immuneACCESS table, retaining in-frame rearrangements with V and J assigned. Such tables are incomplete; in checked studies, under half of the missing clones stem from an unresolved V gene, and the remainder is unexplained. The V and J calls and clone size are taken from that table; D and trimming were inferred from the DNA. Across this sample there are approximately 100,000 clones, with about nine tenths seen only once. Approximately 10% of the sample goes to the ten largest clones.

The sample belongs to a study of blood T cell repertoires in COVID-19 (dated by TCRdb to the early 2020s). Context from the whole study: Samples covering the acute and convalescent phases of COVID-19 were provided by collaborators in the United States, Italy and Spain. The material from the prospective study consisted of cDNA or gDNA derived from T cells, B-cell-depleted T cells, or PBMCs. The dataset comprised deeply sampled blood TCRbeta repertoires from subjects exposed to, actively infected with, or recovered from COVID-19. The repertoires were released in a freely available public database meant as a resource for research on the immune response to SARS-CoV-2. The samples were drawn from the first 160 participants of the ongoing ImmuneRACE study and from over a thousand subjects provided by 6 global collaborators. Nearly every sample came with metadata listing a de-identified subject ID, COVID-19 status, age in years and sex. Where available, HLA class I and class II types were taken from metadata supplied by the sample provider and were not determined by assay-based typing.

Taken from the germline V gene (reference sequence), the CDR1 and CDR2 loops are LGHDT and YNNKEL. From the cysteine through the phenylalanine, the CDR3 covers 14 amino acids. The kept DNA is CDR3 alone, 42 bases in frame from the first base. A distance of 10 bases separates the germline ends of V and J, which lose 3 bases and 7 bases respectively. Points the paper makes about the study in general: The quantity of clinical and demographic metadata differed by source and by participant and was supplied without curation.

Specimen: peripheral blood. This receptor chain uses TRBV3-1 (or the pseudogene TRBV3-2) and TRBJ1-6, with the D gene not clear enough to name. The clonotype originates from a man aged 45-65 years with acute or convalescent COVID-19. The CDR3: CASSHLRPNSPLHF. The nucleotide sequence is given as TGTGCCAGCAGCCATCTGAGGCCAAATTCACCCCTCCACTTT.